These T cell receptor beta chains were read from a single sample in a study of shared clonotypes between healthy human individuals. Only in-frame clones appear in the TCRdb table, and some are missing; sequencing was by immunoSEQ multiplex PCR. The table shows about 1.1 million clones, with approximately 77% occurring only once. Material: memory CD4+ T cells from PBMCs. These receptors were taken from a man aged 18 to 30 in good health. Some clones in this sample may be carry-over from other donors' samples. The CDR3 runs from the conserved cysteine through the conserved F or W. D genes are given only for firm matches. Some rows have no size entry. The others give once, few or many, or a class for an expanded clone.

clone_size	v_call	d_call	j_call	cdr3_nt	cdr3_aa
NA	TRBV18	NA	TRBJ1-5	TGTGCCAGCTCACAGGGAATTAGACAGCCCCAGCATTTT	CASSQGIRQPQHF
many	TRBV25-1	NA	TRBJ1-4	TGTGCCAGCAGTGTTAATGAAAAACTGTTTTTT	CASSVNEKLFF
NA	TRBV10-3	NA	TRBJ2-3	TGTGCCATCAGAGGTAGCTCGGGGACCACAGATACGCAGTATTTT	CAIRGSSGTTDTQYF
NA	TRBV7-9	NA	TRBJ2-7	TGTGCCAGCAGGGAGACATCCACTGGTGGGGAGCAGTACTTC	CASRETSTGGEQYF
few	TRBV12-5	NA	TRBJ2-1	TGTGCTAGTTCAAGTTGGGGCGTTGTCAATGAGCAGTTCTTC	CASSSWGVVNEQFF
NA	TRBV18	NA	TRBJ2-3	TGTGCCAGCTCACGTGACAGTGTGAGAACAGATACGCAGTATTTT	CASSRDSVRTDTQYF
NA	TRBV5-1	TRBD2	TRBJ2-3	TGCGCCAGCAGCGGGGGGGACGGACAAGCTAGCACAGATACGCAGTATTTT	CASSGGDGQASTDTQYF
few	TRBV6-1	NA	TRBJ2-7	TGTGCCAGCAGTGGACTAGGTGGGCGGTTCTCCTACGAGCAGTACTTC	CASSGLGGRFSYEQYF
NA	TRBV6-1	NA	TRBJ2-7	NA	CASSAGTLIPLQYF
NA	TRBV19	TRBD2	TRBJ2-1	TGTGCCAGTACCCGGATCGGGACTAGCGGGTACAATGAGCAGTTCTTC	CASTRIGTSGYNEQFF
NA	TRBV5-5	NA	TRBJ1-4	TGTGCCAGCAGCTTGGCACGAACCACAGCGCGCAATGAAAAACTGTTTTTT	CASSLARTTARNEKLFF
NA	TRBV28	NA	TRBJ2-5	TGTGCCGAAATCGGGGGGCGGACCCAAGAGACCCAGTACTTC	CAEIGGRTQETQYF
NA	TRBV27	NA	TRBJ1-5	TGTGCCAGCATGAGGCGATTAGGCAATCAGCCCCAGCATTTT	CASMRRLGNQPQHF
few	TRBV6-5	NA	TRBJ1-5	TGTGCCAGCAGTTACCGTCAGGAAAATCAGCCCCAGCATTTT	CASSYRQENQPQHF
NA	TRBV30	NA	TRBJ2-1	TGTGCCTGGGAGAGCGCAGTTTACAATGAGCAGTTCTTC	CAWESAVYNEQFF
NA	TRBV25-1	NA	TRBJ1-2	TGTGCCAGCAGTGCAGAGTTCGGTAGCTACACCTTC	CASSAEFGSYTF
NA	TRBV7-2	TRBD2	TRBJ2-7	TGTGCCAGCAGCCCAGCGGGACCCTACGAGCAGTACTTC	CASSPAGPYEQYF
NA	TRBV2	TRBD1	TRBJ1-2	TGTGCCAGCAGCGGGACAGGGGATAACTATGGCTACACCTTC	CASSGTGDNYGYTF
few	TRBV5-6	NA	TRBJ2-7	TGTGCCAGCAGCCGGGACATCCACGAGCAGTACTTC	CASSRDIHEQYF
many	TRBV29-1	NA	TRBJ1-1	TGCAGCGTTAAGAGGTCAACGAACACTGAAGCTTTCTTT	CSVKRSTNTEAFF
NA	TRBV30	TRBD2	TRBJ2-7	TGTGCCGGCACCACTAGCGGAACCTACGAGCAGTACTTC	CAGTTSGTYEQYF
NA	TRBV7-9	TRBD2	TRBJ2-7	TGTGCCAGCAGCGCAGGGACTAGCGGGATGACGTACGAGCAGTACTTC	CASSAGTSGMTYEQYF
NA	TRBV5-4	NA	TRBJ2-2	TGTGCCAGCAGCGCTGATAGGGGTAGCGTCAACACCGGGGAGCTGTTTTTT	CASSADRGSVNTGELFF
once	TRBV28	NA	TRBJ2-3	TGTGCCAGCAGTAAATTAGCGGAAGGCACAGATACGCAGTATTTT	CASSKLAEGTDTQYF
NA	TRBV19	TRBD1	TRBJ1-5	TGTGCCAGTAGTATAGTGGCGGGGACAGGGGAACAGCCCCAGCATTTT	CASSIVAGTGEQPQHF
NA	TRBV5-8	NA	TRBJ2-7	TGTGCCAGCAGCTTGAACCAGTCCAGCTACGAGCAGTACTTC	CASSLNQSSYEQYF
few	TRBV25-1	NA	TRBJ1-1	TGTGCCAGCCGTCGGGAGGCTGAAGCTTTCTTT	CASRREAEAFF
NA	TRBV5-1	TRBD2	TRBJ2-7	TGCGCCAGCAGCTTGGATCCTAGCGGGAGGGTGTACGAGCAGTACTTC	CASSLDPSGRVYEQYF
NA	TRBV11-2	NA	TRBJ1-1	TGTGCCAGCAGCTTAGATCTATGGACTGAAGCTTTCTTT	CASSLDLWTEAFF
NA	TRBV4-3	TRBD2	TRBJ2-2	TGCGCCAGCAGCCAAGATGGGCTAGCGGGATCCGCGAACACCGGGGAGCTGTTTTTT	CASSQDGLAGSANTGELFF
NA	TRBV5-3	NA	TRBJ1-2	TGTGCCGTCCTGGGACTTAACTATGGCTACACCTTC	CAVLGLNYGYTF
NA	TRBV10-3	TRBD2	TRBJ2-3	TGTGCCACTCAGGAGTCTAGCGGGAGACCAGATACGCAGTATTTT	CATQESSGRPDTQYF
NA	TRBV7-2	NA	TRBJ2-7	TGTGCCAGCACCCCGGGGCGCGAGCAGTACTTC	CASTPGREQYF
once	TRBV5-1	TRBD1	TRBJ2-7	TGCGCCAGCAGCCAAGGGACAGGGGGTGCCTACGAGCAGTACTTC	CASSQGTGGAYEQYF
NA	TRBV9	TRBD2	TRBJ2-1	TGTGCCAGCAGCGATAGCGGGATAGGGTGGAATGAGCAGTTCTTC	CASSDSGIGWNEQFF
once	TRBV4-1	NA	TRBJ2-7	TGCGCCAGCAGCCCCCCTGGGACGGGAGCCTACGAGCAGTACTTC	CASSPPGTGAYEQYF
NA	TRBV11-1	TRBD2	TRBJ2-1	TGTGCCAGCAGCCCGGGACTAGCGGGAGGATTTGGGAATGAGCAGTTCTTC	CASSPGLAGGFGNEQFF
NA	TRBV27	NA	TRBJ1-4	TGTGCCAGCAGACAAAGACAGGATGAAAAACTGTTTTTT	CASRQRQDEKLFF
NA	TRBV5-4	NA	TRBJ2-3	TGTGCCAGCAGCTTGGGCGGGTTTACGCAGTATTTT	CASSLGGFTQYF
NA	TRBV5-1	NA	TRBJ1-1	TGCGCCAGCAGCTTCACGGCAGGGCCGAACACTGAAGCTTTCTTT	CASSFTAGPNTEAFF
NA	TRBV7-8	NA	TRBJ1-2	TGTGCCAGCAGCTGGACGACCCAGGGTAGTGGCTACACCTTC	CASSWTTQGSGYTF
NA	TRBV15	NA	TRBJ1-2	TGTGCCACCAGCAGTTTGACCAGAGGAGCCTATGGCTACACCTTC	CATSSLTRGAYGYTF
few	TRBV28	NA	TRBJ1-4	TGTGCCAGCAGGCCTAGCGGGCCCCTAGAAAAACTGTTTTTT	CASRPSGPLEKLFF
NA	TRBV28	TRBD1	TRBJ1-2	TGTGCCAGCAGGCTACAGGGGAACTATGGCTACACCTTC	CASRLQGNYGYTF
NA	TRBV10-3	TRBD2	TRBJ2-5	TGTGCCATCAGCTTCAGGGAGGGGGAGACCCAGTACTTC	CAISFREGETQYF
NA	TRBV5-4	TRBD2	TRBJ2-1	TGTGCCAGCAGTCTTGGGCGGGAGAGCGAGCAGTTCTTC	CASSLGRESEQFF
NA	TRBV11-3	TRBD2	TRBJ2-1	TGTGCCAGCAGCTCAGGACTAGCGGGAATAGGAGAGCAGTTCTTC	CASSSGLAGIGEQFF
NA	TRBV14	NA	TRBJ2-3	TGTGCCAGCAGCCCGAGCACAGATACGCAGTATTTT	CASSPSTDTQYF
NA	TRBV15	NA	TRBJ1-3	TGTGCCACCAGCAGAGATCATGGAAACACCATATATTTT	CATSRDHGNTIYF
few	TRBV2	NA	TRBJ1-2	TGTGCCAGCAAAGCAGACAGTTATAACTATGGCTACACCTTC	CASKADSYNYGYTF
NA	TRBV12-5	TRBD2	TRBJ2-5	TGTGCTAGTGGAAACGGGGGGAAAGAGACCCAGTACTTC	CASGNGGKETQYF